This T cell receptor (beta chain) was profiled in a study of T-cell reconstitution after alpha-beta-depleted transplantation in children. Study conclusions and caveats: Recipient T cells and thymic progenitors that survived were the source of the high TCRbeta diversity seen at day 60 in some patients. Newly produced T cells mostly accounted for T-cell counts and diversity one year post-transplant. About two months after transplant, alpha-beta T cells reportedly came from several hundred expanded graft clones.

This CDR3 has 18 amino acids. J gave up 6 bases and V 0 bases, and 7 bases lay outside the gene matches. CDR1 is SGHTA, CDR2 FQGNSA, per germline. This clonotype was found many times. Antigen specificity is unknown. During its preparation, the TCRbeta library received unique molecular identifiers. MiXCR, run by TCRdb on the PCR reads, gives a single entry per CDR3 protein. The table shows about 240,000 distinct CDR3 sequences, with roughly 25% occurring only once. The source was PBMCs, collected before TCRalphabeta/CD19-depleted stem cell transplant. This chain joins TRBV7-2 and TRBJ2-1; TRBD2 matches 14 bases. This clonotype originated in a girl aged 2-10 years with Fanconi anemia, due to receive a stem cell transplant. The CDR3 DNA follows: TGTGCCAGCAGCTTAGCAACGATGGGACTAGCGGGAGTCAATGAGCAGTTCTTC. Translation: CASSLATMGLAGVNEQFF.